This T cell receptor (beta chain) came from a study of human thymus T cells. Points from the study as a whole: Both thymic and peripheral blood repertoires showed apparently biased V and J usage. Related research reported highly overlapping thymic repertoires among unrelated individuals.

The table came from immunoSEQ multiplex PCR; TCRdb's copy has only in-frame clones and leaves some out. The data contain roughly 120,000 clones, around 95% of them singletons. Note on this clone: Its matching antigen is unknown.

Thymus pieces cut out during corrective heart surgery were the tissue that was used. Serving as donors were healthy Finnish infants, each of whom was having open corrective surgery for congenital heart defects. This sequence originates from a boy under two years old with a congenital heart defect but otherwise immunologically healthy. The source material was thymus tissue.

In nucleotides, the CDR3 is TGCGCCAGCAGCCAAGGGTCATGGAGTCCTGGGGCTAATGAAAAACTGTTTTTT. This encodes CASSQGSWSPGANEKLFF. This chain connects TRBV4-3 to TRBJ1-4; D is undetermined. Germline CDR1 is LGHNA and CDR2 is YSLEER. The CDR3 contains 18 residues. The germline V and J ends were trimmed by 1 base and 3 bases, with 18 bases remaining between them.